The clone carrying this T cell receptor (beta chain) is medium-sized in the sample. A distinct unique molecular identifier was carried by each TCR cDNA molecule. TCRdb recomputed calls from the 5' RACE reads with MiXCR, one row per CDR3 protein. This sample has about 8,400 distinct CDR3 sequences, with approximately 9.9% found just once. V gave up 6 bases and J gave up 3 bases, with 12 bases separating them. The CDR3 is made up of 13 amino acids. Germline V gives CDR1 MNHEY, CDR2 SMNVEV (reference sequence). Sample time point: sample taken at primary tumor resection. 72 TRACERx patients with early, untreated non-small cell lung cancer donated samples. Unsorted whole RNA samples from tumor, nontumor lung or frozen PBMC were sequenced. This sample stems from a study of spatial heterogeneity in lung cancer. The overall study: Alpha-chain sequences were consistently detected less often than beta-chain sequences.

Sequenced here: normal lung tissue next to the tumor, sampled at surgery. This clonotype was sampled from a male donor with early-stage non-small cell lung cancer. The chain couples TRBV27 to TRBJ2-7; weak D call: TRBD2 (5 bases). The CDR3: CASSSGWNYEQYF. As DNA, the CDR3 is TGTGCCAGCAGCTCGGGGTGGAACTACGAGCAGTACTTC.